The TCR beta chain under discussion was sequenced for a study of brain T cells in children with intractable seizures. Study results and limitations: Viral specificity was inferred only from CDR3 similarity; HCMV serostatus was unknown. Pre- and post-surgery blood differed in depth, so pre-surgery absences may be undersampling.

V shed 5 bases and J shed 0 bases, with 14 bases lying between them. CDR3 length: 17 amino acids. Germline V CDR1 and CDR2: MNHEY, SMNVEV (reference sequence). Surgery cases with the highest brain T cell transcript signatures were chosen for sequencing. Patients received at least one anti-epileptic drug before surgery. The data were produced by immunoSEQ multiplex PCR, yet TCRdb's version contains in-frame clones alone and is incomplete. Here the sample spans under 150,000 clones, approximately 94% being singletons. A remark on this clone: Its antigen is still unknown.

V and J are TRBV27 and TRBJ1-6; D is unclear. Specimen: peripheral blood, collected at surgery. The source of this sequence is a boy younger than two with hemimegalencephaly and intractable seizures. CDR3: CASSGGRSSSYNSPLHF. CDR3 bases: TGTGCCAGCAGTGGAGGTCGCTCAAGCTCCTATAATTCACCCCTCCACTTT.